The 22 T cell receptor beta chains reported below all come from one sample, sequenced in a study of T cells in Graves' hyperthyroidism and ophthalmopathy (dated 2019 in TCRdb). The method was multiplex PCR. TCRdb shows the sequencer as Illumina HiSeq 2000. Amplification of TCR beta CDR3 regions was carried out from RNA transcripts. A first-round RT-PCR of the TCR CDR3 used the HTBI primer set with the Qiagen OneStep RT-PCR kit. TCRdb ran its own pipeline on the public reads, namely fastp trimming at Q25 and MiXCR clone calling, and kept in-frame beta chains. Each CDR3 protein gets just one entry, which takes the most common genes and DNA from the rows behind it. In this sample the table shows hundreds of thousands of distinct CDR3 sequences, about 20% of which occur a single time. Of the sample, under 35% is held by the ten largest clones. Sequencing was done on a sample of blood. These receptors all come from a man aged 25-40 years with Graves' ophthalmopathy.

This clonotype was detected only once. V gene TRBV6-2 or TRBV6-3 combines with J gene TRBJ1-6; possibly TRBD1 for D (6 bases). The V gene lost 0 bases and the J gene lost 11 bases, with 14 bases spanning the gap. This CDR3 has 15 residues. CDR1 is MNHEY, CDR2 SVGEGT, per germline. The chain's CDR3 is CASSYSNGPGAPLHF. CDR3 bases: TGTGCCAGCAGTTACTCGAATGGGCCAGGGGCACCCCTCCACTTT.

The chain combines TRBV30 with TRBJ2-3; no definite D call. V shed 2 bases and J shed 6 bases, with 9 bases lying between them. CDR1 and CDR2 from the germline V gene are GTSNPN and SVGIG (reference sequence). The CDR3 totals 12 residues. Written as DNA, the CDR3 is TGTGCCTGGAGTTGGAGAGAGGATACGCAGTATTTT. Translated: CAWSWREDTQYF.

This clonotype has more than one count but fewer than ten. The rearrangement uses TRBV24-1 and TRBJ2-3; 10 nucleotides match TRBD2. The CDR3 extends over 17 amino acids. CDR1 and CDR2 from the germline V gene are KGHDR and SFDVKD. The V gene end was trimmed by 3 bases and the J gene end by 5 bases; junction bases not matched to a gene: 10. CDR3 protein: CATSDGRLAGRGDTQYF. For the CDR3, the DNA is TGTGCCACCAGTGATGGGCGACTAGCGGGTCGGGGAGATACGCAGTATTTT.

This clonotype was observed at least ten times. J is TRBJ1-1 and V is TRBV5-6, with 8 bases that match TRBD1. V lost 2 bases to trimming and J lost 2 bases; unmatched junction nucleotides: 5. The CDR3 covers 15 residues. Germline CDR1 reads SGHDT; CDR2 reads YYEEEE. CDR3 sequence: CASSFLDRVNTEAFF. The CDR3 region has the DNA TGTGCCAGCAGCTTCCTGGACAGGGTCAACACTGAAGCTTTCTTT.

This clonotype was found many times. This chain links TRBV11-2 with TRBJ1-2, with D perhaps TRBD1 (5 bases). V lost 6 bases to trimming and J lost 3 bases, with 8 bases between them. The CDR3 has 12 amino acids. CDR1 is SGHAT and CDR2 is FQNNGV in the germline V gene. The chain's CDR3 is CASSKGYYGYTF. The CDR3 DNA reads as TGTGCCAGCAGTAAGGGGTACTATGGCTACACCTTC.

This clonotype came up many times. This chain connects TRBV11-2 to TRBJ1-4; D is possibly TRBD1 (5 bases). CDR3 length: 15 residues. Trimming shortened V by 5 bases and J by 6 bases, and 16 bases separated the two germline ends. Germline V lookup: CDR1 SGHAT, CDR2 FQNNGV. CDR3 region: CASSPGAAGDEKLFF. Written as DNA, the CDR3 is TGTGCCAGCAGCCCCGGCGCAGCGGGGGATGAAAAACTGTTTTTT.

This clonotype was found many times. This rearrangement joins TRBV7-9 to TRBJ2-5; 10 bases are a match to TRBD1. This CDR3 is built from 16 residues. Germline loops: CDR1 SEHNR, CDR2 FQNEAQ (reference sequence). With 5 bases clipped from V and 4 bases from J, the junction kept 10 bases outside the gene matches. CDR3 in amino acids: CASSPPDRGLGETQYF. For the CDR3, the DNA is TGTGCCAGCAGCCCCCCCGACAGGGGGCTAGGAGAGACCCAGTACTTC.

This clonotype was recorded at least ten times. The rearrangement links TRBV7-2 to TRBJ2-3; no firm D call. The CDR3 covers 14 residues. Trimming took off 3 bases at V and 2 bases at J, with 9 bases between the two ends. Per the germline V gene, CDR1 is SGHTA and CDR2 is FQGNSA. The CDR3 DNA reads TGTGCCAGCAGCTTGAGGTCCAACACAGATACGCAGTATTTT. Protein product: CASSLRSNTDTQYF.

This clonotype showed up just a few times. This sequence joins TRBV5-4 and TRBJ2-1; 11 nucleotides align to TRBD2. The CDR3 spans 16 residues. Germline CDR1 and CDR2: SGHNT and YYREEE (reference sequence). The V gene end was trimmed by 3 bases and the J gene end by 9 bases; junction bases not matched to a gene: 11. CDR3 DNA sequence: TGTGCCAGCAGCTCAGGGGGGCTAGCGGGAGGAGGTGAGCAGTTCTTC. Amino acids: CASSSGGLAGGGEQFF.

This clonotype was observed a few times. The CDR3 loop reads CASSHPSSGTEAFF. In DNA form, the CDR3 reads TGCGCCAGCAGCCATCCATCCTCGGGGACTGAAGCTTTCTTT. This chain uses TRBV4-1 with TRBJ1-1; D gene ambiguous. Germline assignment: CDR1 MGHRA and CDR2 YSYEKL. The CDR3 runs 14 residues. V shed 3 bases and J shed 5 bases, with 13 bases lying between them.

This chain joins TRBV19 and TRBJ2-5; TRBD2 aligns across 10 bases. The germline CDR1 and CDR2 sequences are LNHDA and SQIVND (reference sequence). There are 14 residues in the CDR3. With 1 base clipped from V and 5 bases from J, the junction kept 1 base outside the gene matches. CDR3 loop: CASSIVSGGETQYF. The CDR3 nucleotides read TGTGCCAGTAGTATAGTTAGCGGGGGGGAGACCCAGTACTTC. Supplemented by reference TRBV19 and TRBJ2-5, the full variable domain reads DGGITQSPKYLFRKEGQNVTLSCEQNLNHDAMYWYRQDPGQGLRLIYYSQIVNDFQKGDIAEGYSVSREKKESFPLTVTSAQKNPTAFYLCASSIVSGGETQYFGPGTRLLVL.

This chain connects TRBV14 to TRBJ1-2; no firm D call. Trimming took 2 bases from V and 4 from J, leaving 5 bases between them. CDR1 is SGHDN and CDR2 is FVKESK in the germline V gene. The length of the CDR3 is 12 residues. CDR3 residues: CASSQSSYGYTF. The CDR3 bases are TGTGCCAGCAGCCAATCAAGCTATGGCTACACCTTC.

The J gene is TRBJ2-7, the V gene TRBV18; D could derive from TRBD1 or TRBD2 (5 bases each). CDR1 KGHSH and CDR2 LQKENI come from the germline V gene. The germline V and J ends were trimmed by 4 bases and 0 bases, with 19 bases remaining between them. CDR3 length equals 17 residues. The CDR3 DNA follows: TGTGCCAGCTCACACAACATAGAGGGGTTCACCTCCTACGAGCAGTACTTC. Amino acid sequence: CASSHNIEGFTSYEQYF. The variable domain in full, completed from reference TRBV18 and TRBJ2-7, reads NAGVMQNPRHLVRRRGQEARLRCSPMKGHSHVYWYRQLPEEGLKFMVYLQKENIIDESGMPKERFSAEFPKEGPSILRIQQVVRGDSAAYFCASSHNIEGFTSYEQYFGPGTRLTVT.

As to this clonotype: One junction end does not reproduce the germline sequence, and a read error may be involved. J is TRBJ1-1 and V is TRBV3-1, with TRBD1 identical over 9 bases. The germline gives CDR1 LGHDT, CDR2 YNNKEL (reference sequence). This CDR3 contains 14 residues. Here the CDR3 reads CASSQEDRGLESLF. The CDR3, as DNA: TGTGCCAGCAGCCAAGAGGACAGGGGACTTGAATCTCTCTTT.

V usage is TRBV7-2 and J usage is TRBJ2-7; D gene ambiguous. Germline-derived CDR1 and CDR2 are SGHTA and FQGNSA. This CDR3 comprises 14 residues. The V end lost 8 bases, the J end lost 3 bases, and 17 bases lay between the germline ends. This chain's CDR3 is CASGLGDTGYEQYF. The CDR3 bases are TGTGCCAGCGGCCTCGGAGACACCGGCTACGAGCAGTACTTC.

This clonotype was counted ten times or more. The chain links TRBV20-1 to TRBJ2-1; D is perhaps TRBD1 (5 bases). The CDR3 is 15 amino acids. Germline V lookup: CDR1 DFQATT, CDR2 SNEGSKA (reference sequence). V dropped 0 bases and J dropped 1 base, with 10 bases sitting between them. The CDR3 bases are TGCAGTGCTAGAGATCCGAACAGGTCCTACAATGAGCAGTTCTTC. As protein: CSARDPNRSYNEQFF.

This clonotype was detected a few times. V is TRBV7-2 and J is TRBJ2-1; 8 bases line up with TRBD2. CDR1 is SGHTA and CDR2 is FQGNSA in the germline V gene. This CDR3 region has 15 residues. V lost 1 base, J lost 9 bases, and 8 bases stayed unmatched. This CDR3 is CASSLGTSSVGEQFF. CDR3 coding DNA: TGTGCCAGCAGCTTAGGGACTAGCAGTGTAGGTGAGCAGTTCTTC.

The chain joins TRBV4-1 to TRBJ2-4; D gene unclear. The CDR3 contains 16 residues. V lost 0 bases and J 7 bases, leaving 16 bases between the germline ends. Germline V gene lookup returns CDR1 MGHRA and CDR2 YSYEKL. For the CDR3, the DNA is TGCGCCAGCAGCCAAGATTTTTCAGTCGGTATGAACATTCAGTACTTC. Its protein is CASSQDFSVGMNIQYF.

V usage is TRBV10-1 and J usage is TRBJ1-2, with D possibly matching TRBD1 (5 bases). With 2 bases removed from V and 8 bases from J, the gap between germline ends came to 12 bases. Germline V gene data show CDR1 as WNHNN and CDR2 as SYGVQD (reference sequence). The CDR3 spans 13 residues. CDR3 sequence (DNA): TGCGCCAGCAGTGAGGAATCCGGGACGGGCTACACCTTC. It codes for CASSEESGTGYTF.

The chain employs TRBV28 and TRBJ2-7, with no clear D. Germline assignment: CDR1 MDHEN and CDR2 SYDVKM. CDR3 length equals 13 residues. Trimming removed 7 bases at V and 6 bases at J, with 16 bases between. CDR3 bases: TGTGCCAGCACGGCGACCGTCGACGGCGAGCAGTACTTC. Amino acid sequence: CASTATVDGEQYF.

There are a few counts of this clonotype. CDR3 coding DNA: TGCAGCGTTAAGCGGGGAGACTATGGCTACACCTTC. Its translation: CSVKRGDYGYTF. The V and J genes are TRBV29-1 and TRBJ1-2; D remains ambiguous. Trimming cost V 5 bases and J 3 bases, with 10 bases left between them. CDR1 and CDR2 from the germline V gene are SQVTM and ANQGSEA. The CDR3 sequence is 12 residues long.

This chain links TRBV20-1 with TRBJ2-3; a possible D gene is TRBD2 (5 bases). Germline V gives CDR1 DFQATT, CDR2 SNEGSKA (reference sequence). Trimming shortened V by 0 bases and J by 1 base, and 11 bases separated the two germline ends. This CDR3 is built from 15 residues. CDR3: CSARDSSRGTDTQYF. The CDR3 region has the DNA TGCAGTGCTAGAGATTCATCGCGGGGCACAGATACGCAGTATTTT.